Sequencing of this TCR beta chain was carried out in a study of blood T cell repertoires in COVID-19. Study overall: Some COVID-19 samples were acute and others convalescent; all came from the United States, Italy and Spain. The analysed material was cDNA or gDNA that came from T cells, B-cell-depleted T cells, or PBMCs.

Germline lookup yields CDR1 MNHEY and CDR2 SMNVEV (reference sequence). This CDR3 spans 16 amino acids. Trimming removed 6 bases from V and 7 bases from J; junction bases left unmatched: 15. Study processing details: Estimates of nucleated cell counts were drawn from the amplification of reference gene primers. Sequencing was performed with immunoSEQ multiplex PCR; in TCRdb, only in-frame clones are kept and a portion is missing. Clonal size and the V and J genes are those of that table, whereas D and trimming came from the DNA. The profile shows roughly 250,000 clones, approximately 86% of them singletons.

This sequence was found in a man aged 60 to 75 who had recovered from COVID-19. The sequencing sample was made of peripheral blood. This chain uses TRBV27 with TRBJ2-1, with TRBD2 matching over 7 bases. The CDR3 region has the DNA TGTGCCAGCAGCCCCCTGTTGCGGGGGAAAAGGAATGAGCAGTTCTTC. It specifies CASSPLLRGKRNEQFF.